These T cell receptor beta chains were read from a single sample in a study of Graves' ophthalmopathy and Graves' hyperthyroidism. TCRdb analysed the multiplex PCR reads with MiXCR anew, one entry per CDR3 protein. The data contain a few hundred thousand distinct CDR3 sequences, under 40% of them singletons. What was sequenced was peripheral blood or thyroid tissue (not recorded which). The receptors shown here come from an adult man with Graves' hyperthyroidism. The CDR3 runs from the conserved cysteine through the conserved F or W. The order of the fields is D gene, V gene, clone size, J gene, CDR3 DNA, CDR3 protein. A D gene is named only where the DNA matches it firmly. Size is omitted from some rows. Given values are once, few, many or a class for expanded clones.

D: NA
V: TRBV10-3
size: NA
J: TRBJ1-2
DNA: TGTGCCAGCAGTGACCCGCCGATGGCTAACTATGGCTACACCTTC
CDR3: CASSDPPMANYGYTF

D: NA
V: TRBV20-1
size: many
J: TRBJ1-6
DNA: TGCAGTGCTAGAGACCGAGGAAGCCAATATTCACCCCTCCACTTT
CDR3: CSARDRGSQYSPLHF

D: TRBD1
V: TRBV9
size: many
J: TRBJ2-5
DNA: TGTGCCAGCAGTTATGGGGACAGCACGTTTGGGACCCAGTACTTC
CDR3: CASSYGDSTFGTQYF

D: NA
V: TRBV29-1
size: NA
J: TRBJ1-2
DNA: TGCAGTGTTAGTTCGGTCTATGGCTACACCTTC
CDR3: CSVSSVYGYTF

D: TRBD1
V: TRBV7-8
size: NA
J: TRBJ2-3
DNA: TGTGCCAGCAGCTTAAAGGAAGGGACAGGGACAGATACGCAGTATTTT
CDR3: CASSLKEGTGTDTQYF

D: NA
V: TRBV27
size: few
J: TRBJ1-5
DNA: TGTGCCAGCAGTTTATCCGCCAGACAGTCGCGCAATCAGCCCCAGCATTTT
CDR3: CASSLSARQSRNQPQHF

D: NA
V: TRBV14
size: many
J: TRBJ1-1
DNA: TGTGCCAGCAGCCAAGAATTAAAGGGGACTGAAGCTTTCTTT
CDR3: CASSQELKGTEAFF

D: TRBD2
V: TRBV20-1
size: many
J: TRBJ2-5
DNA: TGCAGTGCTAAATCGCTCAGCGGGGCCTACCAAGAGACCCAGTACTTC
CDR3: CSAKSLSGAYQETQYF

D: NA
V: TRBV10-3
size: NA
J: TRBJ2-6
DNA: TGTGCCATCAGTGATACAGGGGCCAACGTCCTGACTTTC
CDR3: CAISDTGANVLTF

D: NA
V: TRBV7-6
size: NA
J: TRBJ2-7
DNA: TGTGCCAGCAGCTTACAACAGGGGGGGGAGCAGTACTTC
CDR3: CASSLQQGGEQYF

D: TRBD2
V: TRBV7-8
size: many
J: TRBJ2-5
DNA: TGTGCCAGCAGCCCACGGGCGGGGGGGCAAGAGACCCAGTACTTC
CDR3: CASSPRAGGQETQYF

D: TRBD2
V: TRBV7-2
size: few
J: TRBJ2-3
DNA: TGTGCCAGCAGCGGACGACTAGCGGGAGAAGATACGCAGTATTTT
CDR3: CASSGRLAGEDTQYF

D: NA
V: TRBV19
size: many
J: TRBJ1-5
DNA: TGTGCCAGTAGTAGCGGACATTATAGCAATCAGCCCCAGCATTTT
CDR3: CASSSGHYSNQPQHF

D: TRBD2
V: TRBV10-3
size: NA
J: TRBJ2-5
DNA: TGTGCCATCAGTGATACGACTAGCGGGAGCCCAGAGACCCAGTACTTC
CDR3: CAISDTTSGSPETQYF

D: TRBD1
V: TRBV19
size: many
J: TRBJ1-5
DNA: TGTGCCAGTAGTAGGCTACAGGGGGAATATCAGCCCCAGCATTTT
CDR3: CASSRLQGEYQPQHF

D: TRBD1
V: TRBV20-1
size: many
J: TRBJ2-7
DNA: TGCAGTGCGCTACAGGGGGCCTCAAGCTCCTACGAGCAGTACTTC
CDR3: CSALQGASSSYEQYF

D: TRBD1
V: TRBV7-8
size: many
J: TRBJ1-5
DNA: TGTGCCAGCAGCCCTGGGACAGGGGTCCAGCCCCAGCATTTT
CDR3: CASSPGTGVQPQHF

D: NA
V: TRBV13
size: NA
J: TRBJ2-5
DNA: TGTGCCAGCAGCTTAGAACCAAAAGAGACCCAGTACTTC
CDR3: CASSLEPKETQYF

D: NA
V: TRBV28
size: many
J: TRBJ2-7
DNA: TGTGCCAGCAGTTTAACAAGCGAGCAGTACTTC
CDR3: CASSLTSEQYF

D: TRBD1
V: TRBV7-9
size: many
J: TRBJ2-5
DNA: TGTGCCAGCAGCCCCAGACAGGGGAGAACGCAAGAGACCCAGTACTTC
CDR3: CASSPRQGRTQETQYF

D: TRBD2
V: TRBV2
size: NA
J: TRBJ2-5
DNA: TGTGCCAGCAGTGACGCCGGGGGGGCTTGGGAGACCCAGTACTTC
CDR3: CASSDAGGAWETQYF

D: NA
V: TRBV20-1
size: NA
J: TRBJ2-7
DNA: TGCAGTGCTCCTTACAGGGGAGGCGGCGAGCAGTACTTC
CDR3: CSAPYRGGGEQYF

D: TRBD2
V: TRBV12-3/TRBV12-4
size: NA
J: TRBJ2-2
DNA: TGTGCCACAATCTACCTGGGAGGGGAGCTGCTTTTT
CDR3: CATIYLGGELLF

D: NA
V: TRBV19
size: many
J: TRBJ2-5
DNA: TGTGCCAGTAGTATAATGACTGATGGGCAAGAGACCCAGTACTTC
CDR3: CASSIMTDGQETQYF

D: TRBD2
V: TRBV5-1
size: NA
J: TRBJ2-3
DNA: TGCGCCAGCAGCTCTGGACTAGCGAGCACAGATATGCAGTATTTT
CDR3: CASSSGLASTDMQYF

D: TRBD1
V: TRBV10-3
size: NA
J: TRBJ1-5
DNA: TGTGCCATCAGCGGAGAGCAGGGGGCATCCTACGAGCATTTT
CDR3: CAISGEQGASYEHF

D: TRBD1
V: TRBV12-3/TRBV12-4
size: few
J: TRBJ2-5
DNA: TGTGCCAGCAGCCAGCAACAGGGGGCGTTAGGAGAGACCCAGTACTTC
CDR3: CASSQQQGALGETQYF

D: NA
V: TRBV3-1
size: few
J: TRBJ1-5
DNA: TGTGCCAGCAGTTCCCAGGGCTTAGATCAGCCCCAGCATTTT
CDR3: CASSSQGLDQPQHF

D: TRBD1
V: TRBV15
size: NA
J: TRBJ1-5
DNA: TGTGCCACCAGCGGGACAGGATATCAGCCCCAGCATTTT
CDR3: CATSGTGYQPQHF

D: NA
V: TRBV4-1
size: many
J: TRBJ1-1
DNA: TGCGCCAGCAGCCAAGAGATGGGGGCTCACACTGAAGCTTTCTTT
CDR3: CASSQEMGAHTEAFF

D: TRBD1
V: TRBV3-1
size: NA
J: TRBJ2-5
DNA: TGTGCCAGCAGCCAGGGGGACAGGGGGATCGAGGAGACCCAGTACTTC
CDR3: CASSQGDRGIEETQYF

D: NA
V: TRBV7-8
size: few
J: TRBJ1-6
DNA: TGTGCCAGCAGTTCTAGGAAGGTTAATTCACCCCTCCACTTT
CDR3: CASSSRKVNSPLHF

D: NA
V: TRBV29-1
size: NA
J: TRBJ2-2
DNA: TGCAGCCAAGTAGGGGACACCGGGGAGCTGTTTTTT
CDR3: CSQVGDTGELFF

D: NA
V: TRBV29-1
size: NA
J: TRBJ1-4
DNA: TGCAGCGGCGACGTAGGGGACGAAAAACTGTTTTTT
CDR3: CSGDVGDEKLFF

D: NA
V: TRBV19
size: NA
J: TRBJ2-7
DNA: TGTGCCAGTAGGAATCTGGCTTCTGACCCCTACGAGCAGTACTTC
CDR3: CASRNLASDPYEQYF

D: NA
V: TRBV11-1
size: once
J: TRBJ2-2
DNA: NA
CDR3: CATPIRVRAAPGSCFF

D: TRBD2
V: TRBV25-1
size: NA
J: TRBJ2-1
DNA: TGTGCCAGCAACCTCCTCCGCGGGAGAGACAATGAGCAGTTCTTC
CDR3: CASNLLRGRDNEQFF

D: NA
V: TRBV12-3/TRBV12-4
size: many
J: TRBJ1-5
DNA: TGTGCCAGCAGTCAATGGACCGCAGCCAACAATCAGCCCCAGCATTTT
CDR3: CASSQWTAANNQPQHF

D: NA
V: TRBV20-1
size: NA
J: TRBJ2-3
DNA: TGCAGTGCTAGTGGGAGGGGGGGCGTGGGGGATACGCAGTATTTT
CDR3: CSASGRGGVGDTQYF

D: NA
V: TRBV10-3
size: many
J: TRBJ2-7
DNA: TGTGCCATCAGTGAGTTGACAGACGTATACTTC
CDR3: CAISELTDVYF